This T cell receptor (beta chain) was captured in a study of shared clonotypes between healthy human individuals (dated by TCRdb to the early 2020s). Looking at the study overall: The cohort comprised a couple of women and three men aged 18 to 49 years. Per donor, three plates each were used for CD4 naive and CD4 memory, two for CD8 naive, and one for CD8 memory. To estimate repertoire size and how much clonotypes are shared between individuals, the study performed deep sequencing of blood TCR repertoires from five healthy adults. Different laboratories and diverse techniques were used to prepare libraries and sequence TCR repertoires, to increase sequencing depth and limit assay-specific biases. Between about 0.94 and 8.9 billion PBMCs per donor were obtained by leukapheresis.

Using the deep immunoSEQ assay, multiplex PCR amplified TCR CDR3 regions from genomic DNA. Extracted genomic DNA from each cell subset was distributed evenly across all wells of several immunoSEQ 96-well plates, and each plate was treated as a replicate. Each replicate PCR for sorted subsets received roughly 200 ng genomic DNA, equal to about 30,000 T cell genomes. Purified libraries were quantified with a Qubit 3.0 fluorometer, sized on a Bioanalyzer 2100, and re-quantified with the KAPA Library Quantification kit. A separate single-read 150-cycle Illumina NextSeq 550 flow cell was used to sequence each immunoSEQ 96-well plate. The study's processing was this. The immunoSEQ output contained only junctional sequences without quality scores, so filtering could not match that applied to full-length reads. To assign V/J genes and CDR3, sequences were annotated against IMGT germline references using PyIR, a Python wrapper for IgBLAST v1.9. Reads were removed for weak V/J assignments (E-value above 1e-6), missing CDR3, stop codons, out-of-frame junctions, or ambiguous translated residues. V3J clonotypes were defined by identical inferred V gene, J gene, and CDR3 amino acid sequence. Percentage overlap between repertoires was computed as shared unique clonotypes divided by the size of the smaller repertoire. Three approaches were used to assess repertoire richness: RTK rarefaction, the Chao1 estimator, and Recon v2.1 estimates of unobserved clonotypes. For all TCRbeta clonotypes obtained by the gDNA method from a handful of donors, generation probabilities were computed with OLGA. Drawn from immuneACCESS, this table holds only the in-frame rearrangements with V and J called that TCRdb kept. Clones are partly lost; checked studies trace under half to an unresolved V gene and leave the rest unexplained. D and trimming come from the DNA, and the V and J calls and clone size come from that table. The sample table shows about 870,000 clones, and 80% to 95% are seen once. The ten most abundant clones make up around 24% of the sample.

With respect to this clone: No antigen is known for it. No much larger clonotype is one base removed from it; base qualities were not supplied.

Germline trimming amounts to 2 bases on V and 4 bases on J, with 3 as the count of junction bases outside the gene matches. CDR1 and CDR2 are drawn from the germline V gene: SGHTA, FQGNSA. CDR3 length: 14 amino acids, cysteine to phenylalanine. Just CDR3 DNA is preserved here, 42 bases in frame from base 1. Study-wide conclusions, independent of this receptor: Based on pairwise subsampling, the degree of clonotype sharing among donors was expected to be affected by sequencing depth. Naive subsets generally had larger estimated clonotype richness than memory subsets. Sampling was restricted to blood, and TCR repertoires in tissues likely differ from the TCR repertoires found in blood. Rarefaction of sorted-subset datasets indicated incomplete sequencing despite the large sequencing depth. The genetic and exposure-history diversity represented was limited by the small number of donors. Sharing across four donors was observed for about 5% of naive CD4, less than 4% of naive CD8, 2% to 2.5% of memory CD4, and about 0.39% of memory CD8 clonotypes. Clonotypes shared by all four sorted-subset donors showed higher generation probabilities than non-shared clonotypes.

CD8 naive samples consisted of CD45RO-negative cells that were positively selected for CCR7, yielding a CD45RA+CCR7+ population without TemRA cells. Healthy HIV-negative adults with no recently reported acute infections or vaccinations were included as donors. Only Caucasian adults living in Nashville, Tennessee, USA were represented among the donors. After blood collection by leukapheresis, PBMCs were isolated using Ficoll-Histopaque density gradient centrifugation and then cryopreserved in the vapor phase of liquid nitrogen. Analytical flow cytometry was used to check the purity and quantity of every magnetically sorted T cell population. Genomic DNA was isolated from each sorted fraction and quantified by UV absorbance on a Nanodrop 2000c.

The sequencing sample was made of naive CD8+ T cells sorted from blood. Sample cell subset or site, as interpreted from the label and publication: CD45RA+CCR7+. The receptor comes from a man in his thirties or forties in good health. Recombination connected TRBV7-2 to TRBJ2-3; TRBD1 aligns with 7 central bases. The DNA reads TGTGCCAGCAGCTTAACAGGGGTGGCAGATACGCAGTATTTT. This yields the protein CASSLTGVADTQYF.